These 4 T cell receptor beta chains share one sample of origin, sequenced in a study of blood T cell repertoires in COVID-19. Produced via immunoSEQ multiplex PCR; TCRdb's table is partial and in-frame only. This sample has around 42,000 clones, with around 84% found just once. Input material: peripheral blood. The receptors come from a woman aged 65 to 85 in a cohort sampled during active COVID-19.

The chain combines TRBV5-1 with TRBJ2-3; D is possibly TRBD2 (5 bases). Germline V CDR1 and CDR2: SGHRS, YFSETQ. V lost 2 bases, J lost 2 bases, and 12 bases lay in between. The CDR3 contains 15 residues. The CDR3 DNA reads as TGCGCCAGCAGCTTCGCAGCGGAGCTCACAGATACGCAGTATTTT. This codes for CASSFAAELTDTQYF.

This clone was detected a few times. The V gene is TRBV6-1, the J gene TRBJ1-4, with a tentative D call TRBD1 (6 bases). The germline gives CDR1 MNHNS, CDR2 SASEGT. Trimming cost V 1 base and J 2 bases, with 17 bases left between them. The CDR3 loop spans 18 amino acids. CDR3 nucleotides: TGTGCCAGCAGTGAAGACCCCCTCAGGGGTGGCACTAATGAAAAACTGTTTTTT. It is translated as CASSEDPLRGGTNEKLFF.

In nucleotides, the CDR3 is TGTGCCAGCAGCTTAGACCAAGGACAGTCCTTGGAGTACTTC. Translating gives CASSLDQGQSLEYF. The chain combines TRBV11-2 with TRBJ2-7, with a weak D call TRBD1 (6 bases). With 0 bases removed from V and 11 bases from J, the gap between germline ends came to 17 bases. The CDR3 has 14 residues. The germline gives CDR1 SGHAT, CDR2 FQNNGV.

The chain links TRBV19 to TRBJ2-5; tentatively, D is TRBD2 (5 bases). CDR1 is LNHDA, CDR2 SQIVND, per germline (reference sequence). The CDR3 sequence is 12 residues long. Trimming cost V 7 bases and J 3 bases, with 9 bases left between them. CDR3 protein: CASILREETQYF. CDR3 bases: TGTGCCAGTATATTGAGGGAAGAGACCCAGTACTTC.